This is a list of T cell receptor beta chains from one sample in a study of cytotoxic CD8 clonotypes in ibrutinib-treated CLL. Some clones are missing from TCRdb's copy, which holds only in-frame ones; the method was immunoSEQ multiplex PCR. The top ten hold more than 25% of the sample, which has fewer than 25,000 clones, 68% seen once. This specimen was PBMCs, taken after 24 months of ibrutinib treatment. The receptors shown here come from a human donor with chronic lymphocytic leukemia. CDR3s include the opening cysteine and the closing phenylalanine or tryptophan. The order of the fields is V gene, CDR3 protein.

TRBV19,CASGTVNTEAFF
TRBV29-1,CSVGAGEADTQYF
TRBV19,CASSIRSGNRFVLTF
TRBV11-2,CASSLEGLAGAAFYNEQFF
TRBV5-6,CASSLYLRGGAPDTQYF
TRBV11-2,CASSQTGGRYGYTF
TRBV29-1,CSAGAGPSEQYF
TRBV2,CATGQGAHGYTF
TRBV5-5,CASSLELVGANVLTF
TRBV7-9,CASSLDRQGNTEAFF
TRBV5-4,CASSWGGTGENTEAFF
TRBV14,CASSPRFGGEQYF
TRBV5-1,CASTRDRDKNIQYF
TRBV18,CASSRVEGNQPQHF
TRBV7-8,CASSLTGGNTEAFF
TRBV7-9,CASSLEGRGTDTQYF
TRBV5-4,CASSLTGLGEKLFF
TRBV18,CASSPPQKNSGNTIYF
TRBV6-6,CASSSSGTGYNEQFF
TRBV10-3,CAISESGRASGGRPEAFF
TRBV2,CASSLQFYEQYF
TRBV18,CASSPTGGSYGYTF
TRBV19,CASSATGFGELFF
TRBV5-1,CASSLDTGSLREYF
TRBV5-1,CASTPDRGHYGYTF
TRBV19,CASGYRNTEAFF
TRBV9,CASSLNSNQPQHF
TRBV9,CASSVGRVSGTGELFF
TRBV7-9,CATDKTLGYGYTF
TRBV27,CASSHNPQGEAFF
TRBV6-6,CASSSSGQGVGTEAFF
TRBV4-2,CASSQDLGQTSYEQYF
TRBV5-1,CASSLAARQWTYEQYF
TRBV2,CASSLRQTTGELFF
TRBV19,CASTPRGRSSYNEQFF
TRBV19,CASSMSGTLNTEAFF
TRBV6-1,CASSPTGGTDTQYF
TRBV6-1,CASSEAYGQGRNEQYF
TRBV5-1,CASSSNRDRGTANYGYTF
TRBV5-5,CASSLLGLDTDTQYF
TRBV29-1,CSVDKGNNEQFF
TRBV13,CASSPFHVLTDTQYF
TRBV5-6,CASRTKGAINTEAFF
TRBV11-2,CASSQLQGPWNEQFF
TRBV11-2,CASRKEVSYNEQFF
TRBV10-2,CASSAGVIETQYF
TRBV12-5,CASGLVQHTDTQYF
TRBV13,CASSERTSPGGGKKLFF
TRBV11-2,CASSLTQSRDDYGYTF
TRBV2,CASSSGSGGFTDTQYF
TRBV5-1,CASSLGDRGLTEAFF
TRBV7-9,CASSSTSLGEQFF
TRBV2,CASSGGQGNTEAFF
TRBV5-1,CASSIGQGTGEKLFF
TRBV11-2,CASSLDPGGTDTQYF
TRBV5-1,CASSFGTGGPYGYTF
TRBV27,CAERGSSYNEQFF
TRBV6-5,CASRFYSGLTDTQYF